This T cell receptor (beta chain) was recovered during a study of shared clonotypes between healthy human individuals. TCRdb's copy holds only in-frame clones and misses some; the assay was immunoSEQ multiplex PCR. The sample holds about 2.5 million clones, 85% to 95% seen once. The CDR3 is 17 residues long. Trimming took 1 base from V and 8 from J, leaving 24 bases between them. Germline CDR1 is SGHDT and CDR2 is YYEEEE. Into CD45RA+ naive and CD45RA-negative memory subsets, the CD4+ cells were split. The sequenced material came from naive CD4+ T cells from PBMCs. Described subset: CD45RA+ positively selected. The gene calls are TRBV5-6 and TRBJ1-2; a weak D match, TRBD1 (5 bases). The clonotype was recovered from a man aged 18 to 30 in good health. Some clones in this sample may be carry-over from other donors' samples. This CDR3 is CASSLTSLRDGLGGYTF. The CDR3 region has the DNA TGTGCCAGCAGCTTGACCTCGCTCCGGGACGGCTTAGGAGGCTACACCTTC.